A selection of T cell receptor beta chains follows, all from one sample in a study. Each CDR3 protein is one row after TCRdb ran MiXCR on the 5' RACE reads. The sample contains roughly 45,000 distinct CDR3 sequences, over 20% of which appear only once. The specimen sequenced was Tregs sorted from a lymph node. These receptors were taken from a female donor with breast cancer. CDR3s include the opening cysteine and the closing phenylalanine or tryptophan. D genes are given only for firm matches. Expanded clones are given a class, and other clones once, few, many or no size at all.

size	V	J	D	DNA	CDR3
many	TRBV15	TRBJ2-5	TRBD2	TGTGCCACCAGCAGGGAGCGAGCGGGACTACTGACGCCGAACACACAAGAGACCCAGTACTTC	CATSRERAGLLTPNTQETQYF
few	TRBV27	TRBJ2-1	TRBD2	TGTGCCAGCAGCCGACCGCCTAGCGGGAGTAACAATGAGCAGTTCTTC	CASSRPPSGSNNEQFF
-	TRBV11-3	TRBJ1-1	TRBD1	TGTGCCAGCAGCACCGGACAGGGGAGTGACACTGAAGCTTTCTTT	CASSTGQGSDTEAFF
many	TRBV28	TRBJ2-7	TRBD2	TGTGCCAGCAGCTCTGGGACTAGCGGGAGATACGAGCAGTACTTC	CASSSGTSGRYEQYF
few	TRBV11-2	TRBJ2-7	-	TGTGCCAGCAGCTTAACGGTGGGGTTTGAGTCTAACGAGCAGTACTTC	CASSLTVGFESNEQYF
-	TRBV11-2	TRBJ1-1	TRBD1	TGTGCCAGCAGCTCCGACAGGGGGGTTGCTTTCTTT	CASSSDRGVAFF
-	TRBV7-2	TRBJ2-2	TRBD1	TGTGCCAGCAGCTTATTGCGACAGGGGAATGTTGCCGGGGAGCTGTTTTTT	CASSLLRQGNVAGELFF
medium-sized	TRBV6-5	TRBJ1-6	TRBD1	TGTGCCAGCAGTTACTCGACAGGGCATAATTCACCCCTCCACTTT	CASSYSTGHNSPLHF
few	TRBV20-1	TRBJ2-4	TRBD1	TGCAGTGCTAGATCCGGGACAGGGGACCCAAACATTCAGTACTTC	CSARSGTGDPNIQYF
many	TRBV6-1	TRBJ2-6	-	TGTGCCAGCAGTGGGGGGGCTGGGGCCAACGTCCTGACTTTC	CASSGGAGANVLTF
-	TRBV24-1	TRBJ1-5	-	TGTGCCACCAGTGATGGGGGGGGCAATCAGCCCCAGCATTTT	CATSDGGGNQPQHF
-	TRBV10-2	TRBJ2-3	TRBD2	TGCGCCGCACTAGCGGGCGGTTCAGATACGCAGTATTTT	CAALAGGSDTQYF
many	TRBV4-1	TRBJ2-7	-	TGCGCCAGCAGCCAAGTGGTGGCCTACGAGCAGTACTTC	CASSQVVAYEQYF
many	TRBV4-3	TRBJ1-1	-	TGCGCCAGCAGCCAAGATGCCGGACAGAACACTGAAGCTTTCTTT	CASSQDAGQNTEAFF
-	TRBV19	TRBJ1-2	-	TGTGCCAGTAGTATGGACGGACAGAATGGCTACACCTTC	CASSMDGQNGYTF
-	TRBV5-1	TRBJ2-7	TRBD2	TGCGCCAGCAGCTTGCAAGCGGGAGGCAATTACGAGCAGTACTTC	CASSLQAGGNYEQYF
-	TRBV11-2	TRBJ2-3	TRBD1	TGTGCCAGCGGCCGGGACAGCCAGACAGATACGCAGTATTTT	CASGRDSQTDTQYF
many	TRBV5-6	TRBJ1-3	TRBD1	TGTGCCAGCAGTGGACAGGAGCCCGACAACACCATATATTTT	CASSGQEPDNTIYF
many	TRBV6-1	TRBJ2-3	-	TGTGCCAGCAGTGAAGCCCCTGGGGGAGGATTGGATACGCAGTATTTT	CASSEAPGGGLDTQYF
many	TRBV20-1	TRBJ2-3	-	TGCAGTGCTCGGACAGCGGGAAAGGCAGATACGCAGTATTTT	CSARTAGKADTQYF
-	TRBV7-3	TRBJ2-3	-	TGTGCCAGCAGCTTTTACGGGAACCCGGGATCCACAGATACGCAGTATTTT	CASSFYGNPGSTDTQYF
-	TRBV5-1	TRBJ2-1	TRBD2	TGCGCCAGCAGCTTGGCCTTCCCCGGGACTAGCGGATACAATGAGCAGTTCTTC	CASSLAFPGTSGYNEQFF
-	TRBV4-1	TRBJ2-2	TRBD1	TGCGCCAGCAGCCCCAGGGGGCCCCGGCGTGAGGAGCTGTTTTTT	CASSPRGPRREELFF
-	TRBV20-1	TRBJ2-1	-	TGCAGTGCTGTTAAACTAGGGGAAAGCTCCTACAATGAGCAGTTCTTC	CSAVKLGESSYNEQFF
many	TRBV20-1	TRBJ2-2	-	TGCAGTGCTAGAGAGAGCGGGTGGGTCACCGGGGAGCTGTTTTTT	CSARESGWVTGELFF
few	TRBV25-1	TRBJ2-5	-	TGTGCCAGCAGTGAACCTGGGGGCAGTTGGGGACAAGAGACCCAGTACTTC	CASSEPGGSWGQETQYF
few	TRBV7-9	TRBJ1-1	-	TGTGCCAGCAGCTTACCAGAGAACACTGAAGCTTTCTTT	CASSLPENTEAFF
-	TRBV6-6	TRBJ2-1	TRBD1	TGTGCCAGCACCATAGGACAGGGCCGCTCCTACAATGAGCAGTTCTTC	CASTIGQGRSYNEQFF
-	TRBV3-1	TRBJ1-5	-	TGTGCCAGCAGCCAAGGCATCGGTTATAGCAATCAGCCCCAGCATTTT	CASSQGIGYSNQPQHF
few	TRBV27	TRBJ2-1	-	TGTGCCAGCAGTGTCCTCGGGCTGAGCTCCTACAATGAGCAGTTCTTC	CASSVLGLSSYNEQFF
few	TRBV20-1	TRBJ2-7	-	TGCAGTGCTAGAATACTCAACAGCTACGAGCAGTACTTC	CSARILNSYEQYF
many	TRBV5-1	TRBJ1-1	-	TGCGCCAGCAGTTCCCGACGGACTTCTAACACTGAAGCTTTCTTT	CASSSRRTSNTEAFF
-	TRBV5-6	TRBJ2-1	-	TGTGCCAGCAGCGCGGGACATTTCTACAATGAGCAGTTCTTC	CASSAGHFYNEQFF
few	TRBV4-1	TRBJ1-2	-	TGCGCCAGCAGCGAAGCATATGGCTACACCTTC	CASSEAYGYTF
-	TRBV30	TRBJ1-2	TRBD1	TGTGCCTGGAATATAGACAGGGGGTATGGCTACACCTTC	CAWNIDRGYGYTF